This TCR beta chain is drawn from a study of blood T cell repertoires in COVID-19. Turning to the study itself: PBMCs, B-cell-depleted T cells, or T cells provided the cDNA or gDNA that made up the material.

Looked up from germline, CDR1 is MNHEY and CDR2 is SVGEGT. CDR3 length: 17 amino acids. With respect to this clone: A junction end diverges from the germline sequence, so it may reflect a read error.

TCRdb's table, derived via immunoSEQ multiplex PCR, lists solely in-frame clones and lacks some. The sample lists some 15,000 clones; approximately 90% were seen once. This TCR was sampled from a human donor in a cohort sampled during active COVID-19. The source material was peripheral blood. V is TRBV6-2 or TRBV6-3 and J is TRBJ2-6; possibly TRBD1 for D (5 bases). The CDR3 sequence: CASSNSTGYSGANVLTF. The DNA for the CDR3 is TGTGCCAGCAGTAACTCCACAGGATACTCTGGGGCCAACGTCCTGACTTTC.